This T cell receptor beta chain appears in the sequencing data of a study of blood T cell repertoires in COVID-19. Study as a whole: Samples representing acute and convalescent COVID-19 were sourced from the United States, Italy and Spain. Sources were T cells, B-cell-depleted T cells, or PBMCs; the material itself was cDNA or gDNA.

How the authors handled the data: Amplification of reference gene primers provided the estimated nucleated cell counts. Repertoires were generated with immunoSEQ multiplex PCR, while TCRdb's copy carries only in-frame clones and drops some. D and trimming come from the DNA, and the V and J calls and clone size come from that table. The table includes some 61,000 clones, 80% to 90% detected once. The CDR3 totals 13 residues. CDR1 and CDR2 from the germline V gene are SGHTA and FQGTGA. The trim removed 4 bases at V and 6 bases at J, leaving 2 bases unmatched. A single count supports this clone. The clonotype was recovered from a man between 60 and 75 years old with acute or convalescent COVID-19. Source material: peripheral blood. This sequence joins TRBV7-3 and TRBJ1-2; 10 bases are a match to TRBD1. In nucleotides, the CDR3 is TGTGCCAGCAGCTCCGGGACAGGGGATGGCTACACCTTC. This gives the protein CASSSGTGDGYTF.